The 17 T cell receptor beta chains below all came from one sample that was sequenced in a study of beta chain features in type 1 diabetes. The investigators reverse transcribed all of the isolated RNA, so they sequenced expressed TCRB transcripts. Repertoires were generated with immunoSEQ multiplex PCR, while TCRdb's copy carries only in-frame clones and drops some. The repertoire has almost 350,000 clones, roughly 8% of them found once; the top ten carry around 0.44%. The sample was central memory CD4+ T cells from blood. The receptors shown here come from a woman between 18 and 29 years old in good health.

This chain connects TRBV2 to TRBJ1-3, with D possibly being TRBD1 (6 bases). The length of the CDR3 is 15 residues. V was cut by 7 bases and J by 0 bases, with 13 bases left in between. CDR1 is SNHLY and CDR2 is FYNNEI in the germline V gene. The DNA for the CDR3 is TGTGCCAGCAAAGGGGGGGACCTCTCTGGAAACACCATATATTTT. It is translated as CASKGGDLSGNTIYF.

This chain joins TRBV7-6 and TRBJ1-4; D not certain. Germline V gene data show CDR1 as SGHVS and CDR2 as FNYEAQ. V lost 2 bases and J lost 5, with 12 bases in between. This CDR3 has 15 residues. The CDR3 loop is CASSLRPGRNEKLFF. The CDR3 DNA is TGTGCCAGCAGCTTACGTCCCGGTAGGAATGAAAAACTGTTTTTT.

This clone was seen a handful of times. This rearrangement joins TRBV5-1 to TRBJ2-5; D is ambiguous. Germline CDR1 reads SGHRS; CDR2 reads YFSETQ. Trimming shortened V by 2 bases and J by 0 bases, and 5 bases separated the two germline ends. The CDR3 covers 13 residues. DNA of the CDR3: TGCGCCAGCAGCTTAGGGAACCAAGAGACCCAGTACTTC. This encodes CASSLGNQETQYF.

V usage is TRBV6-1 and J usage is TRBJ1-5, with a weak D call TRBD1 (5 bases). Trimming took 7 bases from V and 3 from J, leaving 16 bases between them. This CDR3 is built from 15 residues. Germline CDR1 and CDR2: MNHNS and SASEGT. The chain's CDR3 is CASIRGLRDNQPQHF. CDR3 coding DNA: TGTGCCAGCATTAGGGGATTAAGAGACAATCAGCCCCAGCATTTT.

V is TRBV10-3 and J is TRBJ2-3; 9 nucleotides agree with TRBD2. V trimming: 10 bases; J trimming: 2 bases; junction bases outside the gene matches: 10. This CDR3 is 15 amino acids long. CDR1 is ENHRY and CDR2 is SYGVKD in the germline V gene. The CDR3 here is CATRSAGGTTDTQYF. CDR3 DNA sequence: TGTGCCACCCGGTCGGCGGGAGGGACCACAGATACGCAGTATTTT.

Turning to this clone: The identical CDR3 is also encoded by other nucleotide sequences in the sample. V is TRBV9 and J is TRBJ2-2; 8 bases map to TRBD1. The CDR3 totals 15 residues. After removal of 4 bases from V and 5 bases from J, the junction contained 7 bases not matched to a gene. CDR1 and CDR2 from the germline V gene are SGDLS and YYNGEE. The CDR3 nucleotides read TGTGCCAGCAGCTCGGGGACAGGCGGGACCGGGGAGCTGTTTTTT. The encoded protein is CASSSGTGGTGELFF.

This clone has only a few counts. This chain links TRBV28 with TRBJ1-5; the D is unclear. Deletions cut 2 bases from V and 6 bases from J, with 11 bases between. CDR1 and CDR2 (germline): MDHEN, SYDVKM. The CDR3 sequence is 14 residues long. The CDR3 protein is CASSLMSGRQPQHF. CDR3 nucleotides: TGTGCCAGCAGTTTAATGTCAGGACGTCAGCCCCAGCATTTT.

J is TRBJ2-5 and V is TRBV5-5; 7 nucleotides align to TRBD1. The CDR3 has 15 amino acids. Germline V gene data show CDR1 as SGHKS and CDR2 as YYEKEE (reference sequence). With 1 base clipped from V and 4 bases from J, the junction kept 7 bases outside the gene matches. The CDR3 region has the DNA TGTGCCAGCAGCTTGAATCCCGACAGGGCAGAGACCCAGTACTTC. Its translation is CASSLNPDRAETQYF.

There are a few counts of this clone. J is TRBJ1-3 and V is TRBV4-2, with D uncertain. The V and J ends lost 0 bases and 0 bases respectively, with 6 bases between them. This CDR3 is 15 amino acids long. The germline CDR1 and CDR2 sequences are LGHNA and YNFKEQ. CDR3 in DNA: TGTGCCAGCAGCCAAGATTGGCACTCTGGAAACACCATATATTTT. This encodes CASSQDWHSGNTIYF.

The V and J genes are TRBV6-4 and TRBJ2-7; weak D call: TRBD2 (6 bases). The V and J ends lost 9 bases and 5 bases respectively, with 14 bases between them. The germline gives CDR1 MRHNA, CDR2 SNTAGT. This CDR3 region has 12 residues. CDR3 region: CARTSREHEQYF. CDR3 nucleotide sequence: TGTGCCAGGACTAGTCGTGAGCACGAGCAGTACTTC.

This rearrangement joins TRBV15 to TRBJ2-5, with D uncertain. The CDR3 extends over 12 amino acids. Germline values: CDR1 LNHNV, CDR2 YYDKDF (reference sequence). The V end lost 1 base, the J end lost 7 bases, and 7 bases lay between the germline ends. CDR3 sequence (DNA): TGTGCCACCAGCAGAGGCTCCGGGACCCAGTACTTC. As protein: CATSRGSGTQYF. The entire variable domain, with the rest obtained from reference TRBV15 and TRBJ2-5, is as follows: DAMVIQNPRYQVTQFGKPVTLSCSQTLNHNVMYWYQQKSSQAPKLLFHYYDKDFNNEADTPDNFQSRRPNTSFCFLDIRSPGLGDTAMYLCATSRGSGTQYFGPGTRLLVL.

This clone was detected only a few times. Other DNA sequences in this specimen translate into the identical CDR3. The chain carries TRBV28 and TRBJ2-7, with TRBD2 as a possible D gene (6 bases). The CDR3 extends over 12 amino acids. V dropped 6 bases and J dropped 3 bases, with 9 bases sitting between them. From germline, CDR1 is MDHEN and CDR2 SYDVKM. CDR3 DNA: TGTGCCAGCAGCTTGGGACTCTACGAGCAGTACTTC. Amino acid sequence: CASSLGLYEQYF.

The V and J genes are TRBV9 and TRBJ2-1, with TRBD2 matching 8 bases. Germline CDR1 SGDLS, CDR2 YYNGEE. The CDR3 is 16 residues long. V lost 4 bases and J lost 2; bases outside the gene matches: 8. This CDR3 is CASSQGPGLAYNEQFF. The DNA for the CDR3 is TGTGCCAGCAGCCAAGGCCCGGGACTAGCCTACAATGAGCAGTTCTTC. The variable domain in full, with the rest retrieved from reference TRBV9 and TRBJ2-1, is DSGVTQTPKHLITATGQRVTLRCSPRSGDLSVYWYQQSLDQGLQFLIQYYNGEERAKGNILERFSAQQFPDLHSELNLSSLELGDSALYFCASSQGPGLAYNEQFFGPGTRLTVL.

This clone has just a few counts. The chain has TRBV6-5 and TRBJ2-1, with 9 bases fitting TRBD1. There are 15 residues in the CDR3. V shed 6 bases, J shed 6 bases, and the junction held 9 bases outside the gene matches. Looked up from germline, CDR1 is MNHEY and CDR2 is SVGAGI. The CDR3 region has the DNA TGTGCCAGCAGAAAATCCGGGACAGGGTCCAATGAGCAGTTCTTC. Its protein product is CASRKSGTGSNEQFF.

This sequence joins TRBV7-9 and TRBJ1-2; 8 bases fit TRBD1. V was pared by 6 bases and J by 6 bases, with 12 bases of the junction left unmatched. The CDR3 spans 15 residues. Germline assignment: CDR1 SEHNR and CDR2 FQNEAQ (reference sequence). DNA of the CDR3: TGTGCCAGCAGTGCCAAGTTGACAGGGGTGAATGGCTACACCTTC. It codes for CASSAKLTGVNGYTF.

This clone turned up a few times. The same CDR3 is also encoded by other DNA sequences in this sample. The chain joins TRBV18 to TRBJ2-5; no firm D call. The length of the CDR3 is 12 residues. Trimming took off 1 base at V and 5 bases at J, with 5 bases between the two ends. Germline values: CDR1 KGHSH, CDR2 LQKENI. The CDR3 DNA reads TGTGCCAGCTCACCACTTGGGGAGACCCAGTACTTC. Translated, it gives CASSPLGETQYF.

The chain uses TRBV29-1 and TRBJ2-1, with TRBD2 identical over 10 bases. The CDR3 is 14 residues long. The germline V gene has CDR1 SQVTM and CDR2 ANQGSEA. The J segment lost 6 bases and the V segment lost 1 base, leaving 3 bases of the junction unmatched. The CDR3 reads CSVEGSGRINEQFF. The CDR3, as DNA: TGCAGCGTTGAAGGTAGCGGGAGGATCAATGAGCAGTTCTTC.